The 5 T cell receptor beta chains given below trace back to one sample, sequenced in a study of shared T cell receptors in the human thymus. Profiled with immunoSEQ multiplex PCR; TCRdb holds only in-frame clones, not every one. The sample includes approximately 660,000 clones, roughly 90% of them seen just once. This sample also appeared in a second study, on human thymus T cells.

The sample consisted of thymocytes. Receptors originate from a boy under two years old with a congenital heart defect.

CDR3 in amino acids: CASSLVAGLNTGELFF. CDR3 nucleotide sequence: TGCGCCAGCAGCCTGGTGGCGGGGCTAAACACCGGGGAGCTGTTTTTT. V usage is TRBV4-1 and J usage is TRBJ2-2; D possibly corresponds to TRBD2 (6 bases). The CDR3 loop spans 16 amino acids. V lost 4 bases and J lost 2, with 14 bases in between. The germline gives CDR1 MGHRA, CDR2 YSYEKL.

The genes are TRBV6-5 and TRBJ2-2, with a possible D match to TRBD1 (6 bases). The CDR3 is made up of 15 amino acids. Trimming removed 5 bases from V and 0 bases from J, with 10 bases in between. Germline V gene lookup returns CDR1 MNHEY and CDR2 SVGAGI. CDR3 DNA sequence: TGTGCCAGCAGTCCCAGGGGACCGAACACCGGGGAGCTGTTTTTT. It yields the protein CASSPRGPNTGELFF.

The J gene is TRBJ1-1, the V gene TRBV27, with 7 bases fitting TRBD1. Per germline, CDR1 MNHEY and CDR2 SMNVEV (reference sequence). The CDR3 has 15 residues. J was trimmed by 7 bases and V by 6 bases; bases with no gene match: 14. In DNA form, the CDR3 reads TGTGCCAGCAGAGCCGGACAGGTGCCTTGGGGTGAAGCTTTCTTT. This codes for CASRAGQVPWGEAFF.

This clone was seen just once. The chain uses TRBV14 and TRBJ2-7; a possible D gene is TRBD1 (6 bases). The CDR3 runs 16 residues. With 0 bases removed from V and 7 bases from J, the gap between germline ends came to 19 bases. Germline CDR1 is SGHDN and CDR2 is FVKESK. CDR3 coding DNA: TGTGCCAGCAGCCAAGAACCGAACAGGGCCCTCGGAGAGCAGTACTTC. This codes for CASSQEPNRALGEQYF.

Concerning this clone itself: This same CDR3 is encoded by further DNA sequences in the sample. The chain recombines TRBV6-5 with TRBJ1-1; D not resolved. This CDR3 has 13 residues. V was trimmed by 0 bases and J by 7 bases, leaving 9 bases between them. Germline V CDR1 and CDR2: MNHEY, SVGAGI. The CDR3, as DNA: TGTGCCAGCAGTTACTCGTCTGGGAGTGAAGCTTTCTTT. This encodes CASSYSSGSEAFF.